The source of this T cell receptor (beta chain) is a study of shared clonotypes between healthy human individuals. Study in general: A couple of women and a few men aged 18 to 49 made up the donors. Three CD4 naive, three CD4 memory, two CD8 naive and one CD8 memory plate were used per donor. Study results and limitations: Sampling was confined to blood; repertoires within tissues likely differ.

Data came from immunoSEQ multiplex PCR; TCRdb stores just in-frame clones and leaves some out. The data hold some 1,400,000 clones, with roughly 97% observed a single time. V was pared by 4 bases and J by 3 bases, with 1 base of the junction left unmatched. Germline V CDR1 and CDR2: SNHLY, FYNNEI. The CDR3 sequence is 13 residues long. Donors were healthy HIV-negative adults without recently reported acute infections or vaccinations. On this clone: Antigen specificity is unknown.

The receptor was derived from a man between 25 and 39 years old in good health. The chain uses TRBV2 and TRBJ1-2; TRBD1 matches at 8 bases. Sequenced: naive CD4+ T cells sorted from blood. Subset here: CD45RA+ positively selected. The CDR3 region has the DNA TGTGCCAGCAGTGTGGACAGGGACTATGGCTACACCTTC. Translating gives CASSVDRDYGYTF.